This T cell receptor (beta chain) is drawn from a study of cytomegalovirus exposure and HLA in healthy donors. The data were produced by immunoSEQ multiplex PCR, yet TCRdb's version contains in-frame clones alone and is incomplete. The repertoire holds tens of thousands of clones, with roughly 90% as singletons. Trimming took 6 bases from V and 8 from J, leaving 20 bases between them. Germline V gene data show CDR1 as SNHLY and CDR2 as FYNNEI. The CDR3 runs 15 residues. The chain employs TRBV2 and TRBJ2-1, with D possibly matching TRBD2 (5 bases). This sequence originates from a woman younger than 35 in good health and CMV-seronegative. The sample comprised PBMCs. Here the CDR3 DNA reads TGTGCCAGCAGGAAGAGGTGGGAGAGGTTCGATGAGCAGTTCTTC. Translation gives CASRKRWERFDEQFF.